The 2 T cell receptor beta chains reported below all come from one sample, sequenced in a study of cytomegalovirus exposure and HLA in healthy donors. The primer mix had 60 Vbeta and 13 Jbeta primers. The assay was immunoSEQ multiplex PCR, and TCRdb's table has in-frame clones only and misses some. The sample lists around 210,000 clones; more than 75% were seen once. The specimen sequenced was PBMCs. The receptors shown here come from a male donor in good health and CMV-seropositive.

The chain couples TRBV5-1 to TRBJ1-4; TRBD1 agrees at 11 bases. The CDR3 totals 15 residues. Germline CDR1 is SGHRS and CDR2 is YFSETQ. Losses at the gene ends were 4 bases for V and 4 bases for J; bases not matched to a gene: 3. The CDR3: CASSAGTGGNEKLFF. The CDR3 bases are TGCGCCAGCAGCGCCGGGACAGGGGGTAATGAAAAACTGTTTTTT.

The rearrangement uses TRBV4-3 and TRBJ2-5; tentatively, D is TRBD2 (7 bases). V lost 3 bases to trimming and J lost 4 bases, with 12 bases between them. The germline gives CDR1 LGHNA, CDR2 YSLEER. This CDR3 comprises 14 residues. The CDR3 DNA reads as TGCGCCAGCAGCCAGGGGGGGGCCAGAGAGACCCAGTACTTC. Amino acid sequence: CASSQGGARETQYF.